This T cell receptor beta chain was observed in a study of blood T cell repertoires in COVID-19. Study-level information: Whether acute or convalescent, the COVID-19 samples came from the United States, Italy and Spain. From T cells, B-cell-depleted T cells, or PBMCs came the material, which was cDNA or gDNA.

Trimming at V came to 0 bases and at J to 5 bases, leaving 6 bases not matched to a gene. This CDR3 comprises 15 residues. The germline V gene encodes CDR1 ENHRY and CDR2 SYGVKD. Source study methods: Scientists estimated how many nucleated cells there were by amplifying reference gene primers. Using immunoSEQ multiplex PCR, the repertoire was profiled, and TCRdb retains in-frame clones only, with some absent. Clonal size and the V and J genes are those of that table, whereas D and trimming came from the DNA. The table shows approximately 60,000 clones, with under 90% occurring only once. The sequence came from a man aged 50 to 60 with active COVID-19. Material: peripheral blood. V usage is TRBV10-3 and J usage is TRBJ2-5; TRBD1 aligns across 7 bases. The CDR3 protein is CAISESNRGGETQYF. The CDR3 nucleotides read TGTGCCATCAGTGAGTCCAACAGGGGTGGCGAGACCCAGTACTTC.